These 26 T cell receptor beta chains share one sample of origin, sequenced in a study of CD8 T cells in ankylosing spondylitis. Regarding the study as a whole: About 8 highly homologous variants made up a TCR beta motif, and this motif appeared characteristic of ankylosing spondylitis blood.

Which antigens these TCRs recognize remains unknown. TCRdb processed the 5' RACE reads anew with MiXCR; each CDR3 protein has one entry. The data contain around 440,000 distinct CDR3 sequences, roughly a sixth of them singletons. The sequencing input was blood, either unsorted or a sorted T cell fraction (not recorded which). Source of these receptors: a male donor with ankylosing spondylitis.

This clonotype appeared a few times. The chain uses TRBV12-3 or TRBV12-4 and TRBJ1-5, with 9 nucleotides matching TRBD1. The CDR3 sequence is 16 residues long. V was clipped by 3 bases and J by 5 bases; unmatched bases: 8. CDR3 sequence: CASSLGTGRGDQPQHF. As DNA, the CDR3 is TGTGCCAGCAGTTTGGGGACAGGGCGTGGAGATCAGCCCCAGCATTTT.

CDR3 in DNA: TGTGCCAGCAGCTTCGGACTAGCGGGAGGGGGTGAGCAGTACTTC. Translating it yields CASSFGLAGGGEQYF. The V gene is TRBV7-8, the J gene TRBJ2-7, with TRBD2 matching 15 bases. V was clipped by 3 bases and J by 7 bases; unmatched bases: 4. CDR3 length equals 15 residues. Germline-derived CDR1 and CDR2 are SGHVS and FQNEAQ.

The V call is TRBV6-1, the J call TRBJ1-6; D gene unclear. The CDR3 extends over 14 amino acids. CDR1 and CDR2 from the germline V gene are MNHNS and SASEGT. The ends were cut back, 0 bases at V and 11 bases at J, with 11 bases in the middle. CDR3 nucleotides: TGTGCCAGCAGTGAAGCGTCCACGACCCCACCCCTCCACTTT. Protein sequence: CASSEASTTPPLHF.

This clonotype was seen a few times. The chain combines TRBV6-5 with TRBJ2-4; D possibly corresponds to TRBD1 (5 bases). CDR1 and CDR2 (germline): MNHEY, SVGAGI. This CDR3 comprises 15 residues. The germline V and J ends were trimmed by 0 bases and 4 bases, with 10 bases remaining between them. CDR3 in amino acids: CASSYSGQGKNIQYF. In nucleotides, the CDR3 is TGTGCCAGCAGTTACTCAGGGCAGGGAAAAAACATTCAGTACTTC.

This clonotype has a handful of counts. DNA of the CDR3: TGTGCCAGCAGCCGCTCAGTGCCGAACACCGGGGAGCTGTTTTTT. This sequence encodes CASSRSVPNTGELFF. The chain recombines TRBV7-2 with TRBJ2-2, with unresolved D. Germline V gene data show CDR1 as SGHTA and CDR2 as FQGNSA. V lost 5 bases, J lost 0 bases, and 10 bases lay in between. The CDR3 contains 15 residues.

This chain uses TRBV27 with TRBJ2-1; 9 bases align to TRBD1. This CDR3 has 14 amino acids. CDR1 and CDR2 from the germline V gene are MNHEY and SMNVEV (reference sequence). The V segment lost 4 bases and the J segment 9 bases; nucleotides outside the gene matches: 7. The CDR3: CASSWDRVAPEQFF. The DNA of the CDR3 is TGTGCCAGCAGTTGGGACAGGGTGGCCCCTGAGCAGTTCTTC.

This chain links TRBV5-1 with TRBJ2-2; 11 bases fit TRBD2. V shed 0 bases and J 7 bases; nucleotides not matched to a gene: 5. CDR3 length: 16 residues. Germline-derived CDR1 and CDR2 are SGHRS and YFSETQ. CDR3 DNA sequence: TGCGCCAGCAGCTTGGCATCTGGACTAGCGGGCGGGGAGCTGTTTTTT. Translation gives CASSLASGLAGGELFF.

The V gene is TRBV7-9, the J gene TRBJ1-1, with unresolved D. Germline-derived CDR1 and CDR2 are SEHNR and FQNEAQ (reference sequence). The CDR3 is made up of 12 amino acids. V lost 3 bases and J 8 bases, leaving 10 bases between the germline ends. The CDR3 loop is CASSLMEREAFF. CDR3 bases: TGTGCCAGCAGCTTGATGGAGAGGGAAGCTTTCTTT.

This clonotype occurred a few times. V usage is TRBV9 and J usage is TRBJ2-5; weak D call: TRBD1 (5 bases). V dropped 3 bases and J dropped 5 bases, with 17 bases sitting between them. The CDR3 spans 15 residues. CDR1 and CDR2 (germline): SGDLS, YYNGEE. The CDR3 protein is CASSDQLGLGETQYF. Written as DNA, the CDR3 is TGTGCCAGCAGCGACCAGCTGGGGCTTGGGGAGACCCAGTACTTC.

This rearrangement joins TRBV20-1 to TRBJ1-1; TRBD1 matches at 8 bases. The CDR3 extends over 12 amino acids. V was pared by 5 bases and J by 11 bases, with 10 bases of the junction left unmatched. Germline V gene lookup returns CDR1 DFQATT and CDR2 SNEGSKA (reference sequence). DNA of the CDR3: TGCAGTGCTTACCAGGGGGCGACACCGGCTTTCTTT. Translation gives CSAYQGATPAFF.

This clonotype was detected a few times. This chain links TRBV6-2 or TRBV6-3 with TRBJ1-1, with unresolved D. V was trimmed by 4 bases and J by 3 bases, leaving 9 bases between them. The V gene's germline CDR1 is MNHEY and CDR2 SVGEGT. The CDR3 is 13 amino acids. CDR3 in DNA: TGTGCCAGCAGTTCGATCGGGGACACTGAAGCTTTCTTT. This codes for CASSSIGDTEAFF.

This chain joins TRBV28 and TRBJ1-6; D possibly corresponds to TRBD1 (6 bases). The V end was cut by 7 bases, the J end by 8 bases, with 18 bases between. This CDR3 has 15 residues. Germline lookup yields CDR1 MDHEN and CDR2 SYDVKM. CDR3 DNA: TGTGCCAGCACCTCGCCGGGACAAAACCATTCACCCCTCCACTTT. This sequence encodes CASTSPGQNHSPLHF. The full variable domain, in which reference TRBV28 and TRBJ1-6 provide the parts outside the CDR3, is DVKVTQSSRYLVKRTGEKVFLECVQDMDHENMFWYRQDPGLGLRLIYFSYDVKMKEKGDIPEGYSVSREKKERFSLILESASTNQTSMYLCASTSPGQNHSPLHFGNGTRLTVT.

V is TRBV2 and J is TRBJ1-5, with a possible D match to TRBD1 (5 bases). Trimming removed 7 bases at V and 0 bases at J, with 13 bases between. The CDR3 loop spans 15 amino acids. Looked up from germline, CDR1 is SNHLY and CDR2 is FYNNEI. This CDR3 reads CASTMTGGSNQPQHF. The CDR3 bases are TGTGCCAGCACCATGACGGGGGGTAGCAATCAGCCCCAGCATTTT.

V is TRBV12-3 or TRBV12-4 and J is TRBJ2-7, with D tentatively TRBD1 or TRBD2 (5 bases each). Trimming cost V 5 bases and J 0 bases, with 14 bases left between them. The CDR3 sequence is 15 residues long. In nucleotides, the CDR3 is TGTGCCAGCAGTGCCCGGGACCGCTCCTCCTACGAGCAGTACTTC. It specifies CASSARDRSSYEQYF.

This clonotype was detected only a few times. The chain employs TRBV11-2 and TRBJ1-6, with 9 bases identical to TRBD1. The CDR3 sequence is 15 residues long. Unmatched junction bases numbered 6, after V lost 5 bases and J lost 7 bases. Germline-derived CDR1 and CDR2 are SGHAT and FQNNGV. This CDR3 is CASSVRTGANSPLHF. CDR3 coding DNA: TGTGCCAGCAGCGTAAGGACAGGGGCAAATTCACCCCTCCACTTT. The full variable domain, completed using reference TRBV11-2 and TRBJ1-6, is EAGVAQSPRYKIIEKRQSVAFWCNPISGHATLYWYQQILGQGPKLLIQFQNNGVVDDSQLPKDRFSAERLKGVDSTLKIQPAKLEDSAVYLCASSVRTGANSPLHFGNGTRLTVT.

This clonotype was seen a handful of times. The chain joins TRBV4-1 to TRBJ1-4, with a weak D call TRBD1 (5 bases). Trimming took off 4 bases at V and 5 bases at J, with 14 bases between the two ends. The germline V gene has CDR1 MGHRA and CDR2 YSYEKL. The CDR3 is 15 amino acids. CDR3 sequence: CASSRSDPGNEKLFF. The DNA of the CDR3 is TGCGCCAGCAGCCGATCGGACCCAGGGAATGAAAAACTGTTTTTT.

The V gene is TRBV9, the J gene TRBJ1-4; possibly TRBD1 for D (5 bases). Germline CDR1 SGDLS, CDR2 YYNGEE. This CDR3 spans 13 amino acids. The germline V and J ends were trimmed by 0 bases and 10 bases, with 10 bases remaining between them. The CDR3 coding sequence is TGTGCCAGCAGCGTAGGACAGCTAGGAAAACTGTTTTTT. Protein sequence: CASSVGQLGKLFF. The whole variable domain, remainder taken from reference TRBV9 and TRBJ1-4, is DSGVTQTPKHLITATGQRVTLRCSPRSGDLSVYWYQQSLDQGLQFLIQYYNGEERAKGNILERFSAQQFPDLHSELNLSSLELGDSALYFCASSVGQLGKLFFGSGTQLSVL.

The V gene is TRBV11-3, the J gene TRBJ2-3; D uncertain. Germline V gene lookup returns CDR1 SGHNT and CDR2 YENEEA. The CDR3 contains 15 residues. The germline V and J ends were trimmed by 5 bases and 0 bases, with 12 bases remaining between them. The CDR3, as DNA: TGTGCCAGCAGCCTACAATCCCTTAGCACAGATACGCAGTATTTT. It codes for CASSLQSLSTDTQYF.

V usage is TRBV20-1 and J usage is TRBJ1-3; no definite D call. Germline V gives CDR1 DFQATT, CDR2 SNEGSKA (reference sequence). This CDR3 has 12 amino acids. V shed 1 base and J shed 4 bases, with 5 bases lying between them. CDR3 sequence reads: CSARGEGNTIYF. The CDR3 DNA is TGCAGTGCTAGAGGGGAAGGAAACACCATATATTTT.

The chain couples TRBV2 to TRBJ1-2; D is uncertain. This CDR3 region has 12 residues. CDR1 SNHLY and CDR2 FYNNEI come from the germline V gene. Trimming left V 5 bases short and J 6 bases short, with 10 bases between. The CDR3 loop reads CASSRNQHGYTF. The CDR3 nucleotides are TGTGCCAGCAGTAGGAACCAACATGGCTACACCTTC.

This clonotype showed up just a few times. The CDR3 reads CASGTGNYGYTF. The DNA for the CDR3 is TGTGCCAGTGGGACGGGAAACTATGGCTACACCTTC. V is TRBV2 and J is TRBJ1-2, with D perhaps TRBD1 (5 bases). CDR1 is SNHLY and CDR2 is FYNNEI in the germline V gene. V was trimmed by 9 bases and J by 2 bases, leaving 10 bases between them. This CDR3 spans 12 amino acids.

This clonotype was detected ten times or more. V and J are TRBV3-1 and TRBJ2-7; D is uncertain. Trimming pared 0 bases from V and 0 bases from J, leaving 9 bases between. The CDR3 sequence is 15 residues long. Germline V CDR1 and CDR2: LGHDT, YNNKEL (reference sequence). As DNA, the CDR3 is TGTGCCAGCAGCCAAGACTACTGGTCCTCCTACGAGCAGTACTTC. Translation: CASSQDYWSSYEQYF.

The chain carries TRBV6-2 or TRBV6-3 and TRBJ2-5; D not certain. Germline assignment: CDR1 MNHEY and CDR2 SVGEGT. CDR3 length equals 11 residues. V was clipped by 2 bases and J by 13 bases, with 11 bases between them. The CDR3: CASSYGKTGYF. CDR3 nucleotides: TGTGCCAGCAGTTACGGCAAAACCGGGTACTTC.

The chain links TRBV25-1 to TRBJ2-3; D may correspond to TRBD1 or TRBD2 (6 bases each). Trimming left V 4 bases short and J 1 base short, with 12 bases between. The CDR3 contains 15 residues. The germline gives CDR1 MGHDK, CDR2 SYGVNS. CDR3 coding DNA: TGTGCCAGCAGTGTGTGGGGGGCTGGCACAGATACGCAGTATTTT. This translates into CASSVWGAGTDTQYF.

This clonotype was observed a few times. The V and J genes are TRBV25-1 and TRBJ1-5; D is perhaps TRBD1 (5 bases). This CDR3 is built from 17 residues. Trimming took 2 bases from V and 9 from J, leaving 23 bases between them. The germline CDR1 and CDR2 sequences are MGHDK and SYGVNS. The CDR3 DNA follows: TGTGCCAGCAGTGAACCCCCCGGTCAGCAGGGAGCCCGGCCCCAGCATTTT. Protein sequence: CASSEPPGQQGARPQHF. The full variable domain, completed using reference TRBV25-1 and TRBJ1-5, is EADIYQTPRYLVIGTGKKITLECSQTMGHDKMYWYQQDPGMELHLIHYSYGVNSTEKGDLSSESTVSRIRTEHFPLTLESARPSHTSQYLCASSEPPGQQGARPQHFGDGTRLSIL.

This chain joins TRBV20-1 and TRBJ2-3, with 10 bases matching TRBD2. The germline gives CDR1 DFQATT, CDR2 SNEGSKA (reference sequence). V lost 1 base and J lost 5; bases outside the gene matches: 12. The length of the CDR3 is 17 residues. Here the CDR3 DNA reads TGCAGTGCTAGAGGGCCGAAAGGGACTAGCGTAAGAGATACGCAGTATTTT. Amino acids: CSARGPKGTSVRDTQYF.